These T cell receptor beta chains were read from a single sample in a study of T cell changes during pregnancy in multiple sclerosis. Method: immunoSEQ multiplex PCR; TCRdb's copy keeps in-frame clones and lacks some. The data hold under 80,000 clones, with 88% observed a single time. Source: peripheral blood, taken in the first trimester of pregnancy. These TCRs come from a female donor with multiple sclerosis, enrolled in a pregnancy study. The CDR3 runs from the conserved cysteine through the conserved F or W. The D gene is left open where the match is weak. Only part of the rows carry a size: once, few, many, or a class if the clone is expanded.

clone_size	v_call	j_call	d_call	cdr3_nt	cdr3_aa
-	TRBV7-2	TRBJ1-2	-	TGTGCCAGCAGCTTAGATTTGGCAGGGCAGGGCTACACCTTC	CASSLDLAGQGYTF
-	TRBV6-5	TRBJ1-5	-	TGTGCCAGCAGTACAGGGAAGGATCAGCCCCAGCATTTT	CASSTGKDQPQHF
-	TRBV11-2	TRBJ2-7	TRBD2	TGTGCCAGCAGCTGGTGGGGGGGGTGGAACGAGCAGTACTTC	CASSWWGGWNEQYF
-	TRBV5-1	TRBJ1-1	TRBD1	TGCGCCAGCAATGACAGGGGATGGACTGAAGCTTTCTTT	CASNDRGWTEAFF
-	TRBV19	TRBJ2-1	TRBD2	TGTGCCAGTAGCAGGGGGACTAGCGGGAGGACGACCTATCGGTTCTTC	CASSRGTSGRTTYRFF
-	TRBV6-7	TRBJ1-1	-	TGTGCCAGCAGTTATCTTGCGGTACTGAACACTGAAGCTTTCTTT	CASSYLAVLNTEAFF
-	TRBV18	TRBJ1-2	-	TGTGCCAGCTCACCACCTCGGGGAGGAGCTAACTATGGCTACACCTTC	CASSPPRGGANYGYTF
few	TRBV18	TRBJ2-2	TRBD2	TGTGCCAGCTCACTAAATAGCGGGATGGACACCGGGGAGCTGTTTTTT	CASSLNSGMDTGELFF
-	TRBV4-3	TRBJ2-3	TRBD2	TGCGCCAGCAGCCAAGAAGGAAGCGGGAGGGTCGGCACAGATACGCAGTATTTT	CASSQEGSGRVGTDTQYF
-	TRBV18	TRBJ1-2	-	TGTGCCAGCTCACCACCCCTCGCTTCGGGCTATGGCTACACCTTC	CASSPPLASGYGYTF
-	TRBV7-9	TRBJ2-7	-	TGTGCCAGCCTGCCTAGGGACTTAAACTCCTACGAGCAGTACTTC	CASLPRDLNSYEQYF
-	TRBV7-2	TRBJ2-5	TRBD2	TGTGCCAGCAGCCAAGGACTAGCTCTAGAGACCCAGTACTTC	CASSQGLALETQYF
-	TRBV21-1	TRBJ1-2	-	TGTGCCAGCAGCAACCTCCAGTGTAAGAACTATGGCTACACCTTC	CASSNLQCKNYGYTF
-	TRBV14	TRBJ1-2	TRBD1	TGTGCCAGCAGCCAAGGGGACAGCTTCGGCTACACCTTC	CASSQGDSFGYTF
few	TRBV5-1	TRBJ1-1	-	TGCGCCACCCATGGAGTCGACGGCACTGAAGCTTTCTTT	CATHGVDGTEAFF
-	TRBV2	TRBJ2-7	TRBD1	TGTGCCAGCTTACAGGGGGGCGGGTACGAGCAGTACTTC	CASLQGGGYEQYF
-	TRBV14	TRBJ2-5	TRBD1	TGTGCCAGCAAGCTACAGGGGGAAGAGACCCAGTACTTC	CASKLQGEETQYF
-	TRBV7-9	TRBJ2-1	-	TGTGCCAGCAGCGCCGGCGGAGGGGCATACAATGAGCAGTTCTTC	CASSAGGGAYNEQFF
once	TRBV4-3	TRBJ2-5	-	TGCGCCAGCAGCCAAGATGGGGCAGGGCGCCTTCAAGAGACCCAGTACTTC	CASSQDGAGRLQETQYF
once	TRBV7-9	TRBJ2-3	TRBD1	TGTGCCAGCAGCTCGCTAAACTCCCGGGACAGACCCACAGATACGCAGTATTTT	CASSSLNSRDRPTDTQYF
once	TRBV25-1	TRBJ2-5	-	TGTGCCAGCAGTGAACAGCGTAAAAACCAAGAGACCCAGTACTTC	CASSEQRKNQETQYF
-	TRBV10-1	TRBJ2-1	-	TGCGCCAGCAGTGTTAGCGACAATGAGCAGTTCTTC	CASSVSDNEQFF
-	TRBV5-4	TRBJ2-2	TRBD1	TGTGCCAGCAGCCTCGGACAGGGCTACACCGGGGAGCTGTTTTTT	CASSLGQGYTGELFF
-	TRBV30	TRBJ2-3	TRBD2	TGTGCCTGGAGTGTCCCACTAGCGGGAGTTACAGATACGCAGTATTTT	CAWSVPLAGVTDTQYF
once	TRBV30	TRBJ1-2	-	TGTGCCTGGACTCGTCTTCTAAACTATGGCTACACCTTC	CAWTRLLNYGYTF
-	TRBV5-5	TRBJ1-5	-	TGTGCCAGCAGGCAACGCCCGGGTTACCCACGGCGGGGTAATCAGCCCCAGCATTTT	CASRQRPGYPRRGNQPQHF